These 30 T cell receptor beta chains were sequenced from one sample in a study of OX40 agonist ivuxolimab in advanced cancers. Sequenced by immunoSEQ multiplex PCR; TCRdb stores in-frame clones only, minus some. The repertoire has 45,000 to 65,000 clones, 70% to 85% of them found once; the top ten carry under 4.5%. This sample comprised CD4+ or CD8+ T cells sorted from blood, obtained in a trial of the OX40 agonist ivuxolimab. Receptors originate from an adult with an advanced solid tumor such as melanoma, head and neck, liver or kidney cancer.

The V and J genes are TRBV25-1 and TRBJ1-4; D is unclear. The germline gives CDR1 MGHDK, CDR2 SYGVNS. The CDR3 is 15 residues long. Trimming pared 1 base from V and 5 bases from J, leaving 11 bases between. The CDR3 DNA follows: TGTGCCAGCAGTGAATCTGGGAGGTTAAATGAAAAACTGTTTTTT. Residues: CASSESGRLNEKLFF. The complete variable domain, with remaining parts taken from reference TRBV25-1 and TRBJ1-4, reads EADIYQTPRYLVIGTGKKITLECSQTMGHDKMYWYQQDPGMELHLIHYSYGVNSTEKGDLSSESTVSRIRTEHFPLTLESARPSHTSQYLCASSESGRLNEKLFFGSGTQLSVL.

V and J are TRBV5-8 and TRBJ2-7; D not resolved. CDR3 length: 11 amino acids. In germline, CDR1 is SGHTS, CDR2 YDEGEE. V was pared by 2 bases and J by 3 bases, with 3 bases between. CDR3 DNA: TGTGCCAGCAGCTTTTACTACGAGCAGTACTTC. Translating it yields CASSFYYEQYF. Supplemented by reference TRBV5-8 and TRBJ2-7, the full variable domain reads EAGVTQSPTHLIKTRGQQATLRCSPISGHTSVYWYQQALGLGLQFLLWYDEGEERNRGNFPPRFSGRQFPNYSSELNVNALELEDSALYLCASSFYYEQYFGPGTRLTVT.

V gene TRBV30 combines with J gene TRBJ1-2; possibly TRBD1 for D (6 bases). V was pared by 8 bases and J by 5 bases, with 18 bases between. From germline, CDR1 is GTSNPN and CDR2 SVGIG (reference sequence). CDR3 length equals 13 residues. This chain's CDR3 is CALPPTGFYGYTF. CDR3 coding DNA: TGTGCCCTACCACCAACAGGGTTTTATGGCTACACCTTC.

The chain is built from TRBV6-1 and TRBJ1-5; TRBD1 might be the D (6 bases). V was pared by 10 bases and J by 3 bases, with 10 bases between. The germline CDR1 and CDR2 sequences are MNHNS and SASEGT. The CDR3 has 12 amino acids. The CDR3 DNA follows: TGTGCCATCCGGGACAACAATCAGCCCCAGCATTTT. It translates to CAIRDNNQPQHF.

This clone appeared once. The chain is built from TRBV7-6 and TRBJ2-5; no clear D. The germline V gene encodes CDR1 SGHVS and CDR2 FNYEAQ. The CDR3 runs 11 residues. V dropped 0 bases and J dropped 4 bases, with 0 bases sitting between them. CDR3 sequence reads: CASSLAETQYF. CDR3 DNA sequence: TGTGCCAGCAGCTTAGCAGAGACCCAGTACTTC.

CDR3 protein: CASSLVGSSYEQYF. The CDR3 DNA follows: TGTGCCAGCAGCTTGGTAGGAAGCTCCTACGAGCAGTACTTC. The chain has TRBV5-4 and TRBJ2-7; no firm D call. This CDR3 is 14 amino acids long. Per germline, CDR1 SGHNT and CDR2 YYREEE (reference sequence). The V gene lost 0 bases and the J gene lost 0 bases, with 7 bases spanning the gap.

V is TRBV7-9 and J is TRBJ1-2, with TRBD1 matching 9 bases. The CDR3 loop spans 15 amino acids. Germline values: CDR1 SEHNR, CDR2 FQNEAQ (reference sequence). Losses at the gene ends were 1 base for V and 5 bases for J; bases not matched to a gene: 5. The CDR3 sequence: CASSLDGTGLYGYTF. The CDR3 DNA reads TGTGCCAGCAGCTTAGATGGGACAGGGTTGTATGGCTACACCTTC.

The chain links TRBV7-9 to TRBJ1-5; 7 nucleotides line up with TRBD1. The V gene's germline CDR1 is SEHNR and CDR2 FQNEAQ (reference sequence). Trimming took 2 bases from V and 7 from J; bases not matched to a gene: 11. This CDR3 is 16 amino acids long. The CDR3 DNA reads TGTGCCAGCAGCTTATATCAGGGGGTCCTGGTCCAGCCCCAGCATTTT. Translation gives CASSLYQGVLVQPQHF.

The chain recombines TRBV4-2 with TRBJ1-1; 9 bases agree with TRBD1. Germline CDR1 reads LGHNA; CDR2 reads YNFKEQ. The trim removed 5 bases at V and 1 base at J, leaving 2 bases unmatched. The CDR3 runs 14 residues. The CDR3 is CASSWGQGNTEAFF. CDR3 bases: TGTGCCAGCAGCTGGGGACAGGGGAACACTGAAGCTTTCTTT.

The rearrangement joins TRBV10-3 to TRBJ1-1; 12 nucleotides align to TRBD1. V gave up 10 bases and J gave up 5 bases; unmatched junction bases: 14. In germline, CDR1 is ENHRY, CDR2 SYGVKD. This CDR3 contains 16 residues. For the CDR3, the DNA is TGTGCCACCTCCCAACCGGGACAGGGGGCAGGGACTGAAGCTTTCTTT. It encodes CATSQPGQGAGTEAFF.

CDR3 bases: TGTGCCAGCAGCCCCGACGGGGCCTTGAGGACTCAGCCCCAGCATTTT. Protein product: CASSPDGALRTQPQHF. V and J are TRBV7-2 and TRBJ1-5, with TRBD1 as a possible D gene (5 bases). V was trimmed by 5 bases and J by 6 bases, leaving 20 bases between them. Germline assignment: CDR1 SGHTA and CDR2 FQGNSA. The CDR3 length is 16 residues.

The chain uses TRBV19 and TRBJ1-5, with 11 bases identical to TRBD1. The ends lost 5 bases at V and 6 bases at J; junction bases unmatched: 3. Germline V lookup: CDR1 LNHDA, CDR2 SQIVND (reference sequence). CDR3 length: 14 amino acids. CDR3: CASSGTGGGQPQHF. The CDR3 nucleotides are TGTGCCAGTAGTGGGACAGGGGGAGGTCAGCCCCAGCATTTT.

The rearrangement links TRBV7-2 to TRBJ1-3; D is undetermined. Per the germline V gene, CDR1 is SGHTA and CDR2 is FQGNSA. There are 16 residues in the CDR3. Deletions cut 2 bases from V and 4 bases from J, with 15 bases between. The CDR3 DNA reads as TGTGCCAGCAGCTTATATCCGGGAGTAGAAGGAAACACCATATATTTT. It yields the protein CASSLYPGVEGNTIYF.

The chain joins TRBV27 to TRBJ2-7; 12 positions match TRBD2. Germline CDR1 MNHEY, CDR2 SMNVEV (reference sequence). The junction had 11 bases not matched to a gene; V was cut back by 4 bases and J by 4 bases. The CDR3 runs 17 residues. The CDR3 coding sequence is TGTGCCAGCAGTTCTCCGGGACTAGCGGGCCAGATTTACGAGCAGTACTTC. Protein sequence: CASSSPGLAGQIYEQYF.

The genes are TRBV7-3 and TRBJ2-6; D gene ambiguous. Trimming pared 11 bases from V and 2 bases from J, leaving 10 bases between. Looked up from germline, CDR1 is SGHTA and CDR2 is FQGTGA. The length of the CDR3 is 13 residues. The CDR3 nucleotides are TGTGCCCCCAGCCTGGCTGGGGCCAACGTCCTGACTTTC. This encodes CAPSLAGANVLTF.

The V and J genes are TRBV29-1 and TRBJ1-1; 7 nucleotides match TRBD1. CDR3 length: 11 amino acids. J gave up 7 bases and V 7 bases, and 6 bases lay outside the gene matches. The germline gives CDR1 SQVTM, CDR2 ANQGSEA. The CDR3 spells CSGIQGFEAFF. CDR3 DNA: TGCAGCGGAATACAGGGGTTTGAAGCTTTCTTT.

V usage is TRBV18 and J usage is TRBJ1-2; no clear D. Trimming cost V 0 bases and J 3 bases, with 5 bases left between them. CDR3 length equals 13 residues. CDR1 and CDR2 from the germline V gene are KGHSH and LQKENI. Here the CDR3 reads CASSPPDYYGYTF. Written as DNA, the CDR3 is TGTGCCAGCTCACCACCCGACTACTATGGCTACACCTTC.

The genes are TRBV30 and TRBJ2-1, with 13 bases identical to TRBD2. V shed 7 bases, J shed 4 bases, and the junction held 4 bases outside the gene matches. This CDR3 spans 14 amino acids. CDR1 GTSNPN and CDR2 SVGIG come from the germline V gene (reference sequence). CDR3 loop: CAYTSGRGYNEQFF. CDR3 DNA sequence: TGTGCCTATACTAGCGGGAGGGGTTACAATGAGCAGTTCTTC.

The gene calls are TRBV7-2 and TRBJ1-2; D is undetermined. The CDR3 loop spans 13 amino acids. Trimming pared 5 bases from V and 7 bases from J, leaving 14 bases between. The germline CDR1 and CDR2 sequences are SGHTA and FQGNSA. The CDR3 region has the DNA TGTGCCAGCAGCCCTCGAAGTGCTTCTGGCTACACCTTC. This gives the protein CASSPRSASGYTF.

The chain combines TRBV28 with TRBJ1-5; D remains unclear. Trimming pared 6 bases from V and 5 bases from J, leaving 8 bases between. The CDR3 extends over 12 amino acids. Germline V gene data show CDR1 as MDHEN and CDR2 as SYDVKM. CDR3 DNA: TGTGCCAGCAGATGGGCCGATCAGCCCCAGCATTTT. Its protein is CASRWADQPQHF. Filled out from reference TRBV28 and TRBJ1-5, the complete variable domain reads DVKVTQSSRYLVKRTGEKVFLECVQDMDHENMFWYRQDPGLGLRLIYFSYDVKMKEKGDIPEGYSVSREKKERFSLILESASTNQTSMYLCASRWADQPQHFGDGTRLSIL.

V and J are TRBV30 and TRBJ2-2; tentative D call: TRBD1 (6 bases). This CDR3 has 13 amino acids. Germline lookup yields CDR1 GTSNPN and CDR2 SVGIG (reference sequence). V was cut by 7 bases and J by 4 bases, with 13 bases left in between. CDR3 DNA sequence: TGTGCCTTAAAAGGACAGCCCACCGGGGAGCTGTTTTTT. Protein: CALKGQPTGELFF. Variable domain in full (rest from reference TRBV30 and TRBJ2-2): SQTIHQWPATLVQPVGSPLSLECTVEGTSNPNLYWYRQAAGRGLQLLFYSVGIGQISSEVPQNLSASRPQDRQFILSSKKLLLSDSGFYLCALKGQPTGELFFGEGSRLTVL.

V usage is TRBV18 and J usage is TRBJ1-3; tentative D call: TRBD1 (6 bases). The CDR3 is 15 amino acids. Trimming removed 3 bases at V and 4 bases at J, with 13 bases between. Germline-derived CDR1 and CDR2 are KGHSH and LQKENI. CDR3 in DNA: TGTGCCAGCTCACCCCGAGAGGGACACGGAAACACCATATATTTT. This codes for CASSPREGHGNTIYF.

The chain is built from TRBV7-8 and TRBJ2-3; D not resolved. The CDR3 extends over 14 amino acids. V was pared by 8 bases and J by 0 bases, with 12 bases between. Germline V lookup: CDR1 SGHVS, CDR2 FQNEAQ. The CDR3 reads CASLRAASTDTQYF. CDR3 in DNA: TGTGCCAGCCTTAGGGCGGCGAGCACAGATACGCAGTATTTT. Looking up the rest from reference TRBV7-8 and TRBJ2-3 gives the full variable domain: GAGVSQSPRYKVAKRGQDVALRCDPISGHVSLFWYQQALGQGPEFLTYFQNEAQLDKSGLPSDRFFAERPEGSVSTLKIQRTQQEDSAVYLCASLRAASTDTQYFGPGTRLTVL.

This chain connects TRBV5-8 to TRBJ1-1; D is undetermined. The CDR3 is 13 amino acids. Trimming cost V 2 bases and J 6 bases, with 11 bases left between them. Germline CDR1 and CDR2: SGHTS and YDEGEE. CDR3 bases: TGTGCCAGCAGCTTCATAGGGAGATCTGAAGCTTTCTTT. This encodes CASSFIGRSEAFF.

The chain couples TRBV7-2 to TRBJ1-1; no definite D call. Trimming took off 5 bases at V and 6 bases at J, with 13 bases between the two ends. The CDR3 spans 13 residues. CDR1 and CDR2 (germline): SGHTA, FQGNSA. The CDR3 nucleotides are TGTGCCAGCAGCCCCGCTTCGGTCCCTGAAGCTTTCTTT. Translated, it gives CASSPASVPEAFF.

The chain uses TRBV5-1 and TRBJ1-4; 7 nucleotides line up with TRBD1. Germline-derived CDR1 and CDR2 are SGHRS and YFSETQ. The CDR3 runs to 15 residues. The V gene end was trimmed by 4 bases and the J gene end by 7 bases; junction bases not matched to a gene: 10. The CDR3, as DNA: TGCGCCAGCAGCGACGGCCGGGACAGCGGTGAAAAACTGTTTTTT. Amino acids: CASSDGRDSGEKLFF.

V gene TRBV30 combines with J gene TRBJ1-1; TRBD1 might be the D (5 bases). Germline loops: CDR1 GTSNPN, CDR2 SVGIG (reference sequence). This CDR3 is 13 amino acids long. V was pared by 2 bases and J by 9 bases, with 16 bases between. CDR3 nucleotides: TGTGCCTGGAGTTTGCAAACCCAGGGAAAAGCTTTCTTT. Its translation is CAWSLQTQGKAFF.

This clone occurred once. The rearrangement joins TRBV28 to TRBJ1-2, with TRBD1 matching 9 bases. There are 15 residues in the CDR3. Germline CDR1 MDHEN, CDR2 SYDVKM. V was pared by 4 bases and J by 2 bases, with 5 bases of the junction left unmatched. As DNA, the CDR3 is TGTGCCAGCAGTTCACAGGGGGCCGTCAACTATGGCTACACCTTC. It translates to CASSSQGAVNYGYTF.

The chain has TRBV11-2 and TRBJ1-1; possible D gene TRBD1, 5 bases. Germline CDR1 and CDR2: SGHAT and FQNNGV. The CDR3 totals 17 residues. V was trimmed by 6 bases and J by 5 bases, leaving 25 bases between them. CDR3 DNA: TGTGCCAGCAGTTTAAGGGGCGAGAGAGGGCGAGGGACTGAAGCTTTCTTT. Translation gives CASSLRGERGRGTEAFF.

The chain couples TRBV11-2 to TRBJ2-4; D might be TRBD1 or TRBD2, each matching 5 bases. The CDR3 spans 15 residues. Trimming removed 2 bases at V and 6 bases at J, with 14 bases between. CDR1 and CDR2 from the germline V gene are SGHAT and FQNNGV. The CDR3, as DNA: TGTGCCAGCAGCTTACAATCCGGGGCAGGAAACATTCAGTACTTC. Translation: CASSLQSGAGNIQYF.